This T cell receptor (beta chain) was obtained from a study of cytomegalovirus exposure and HLA in healthy donors. Study-level findings and limits: Later analysis showed TCR association rates varying by HLA locus, highest for DRB1 and lowest for HLA-C.

In the case of this clone: Its antigen is not known.

V was clipped by 4 bases and J by 4 bases, with 10 bases between them. The CDR3 spans 14 residues. The germline V gene encodes CDR1 MNHNY and CDR2 SVGAGI (reference sequence). The study ran its PCR with 60 Vbeta and 13 Jbeta primers. This table comes from immunoSEQ multiplex PCR, and its TCRdb copy is limited to in-frame clones, with some not included. The sample shows tens of thousands of clones, around 70% of them seen only once. V usage is TRBV6-6 and J usage is TRBJ2-2; D not resolved. Sequencing input: PBMCs. The receptor's source is a woman aged 45-59 years in good health and CMV-seropositive. The CDR3 coding sequence is TGTGCCAGCAGTTTGAGTAGCCCCACCGGGGAGCTGTTTTTT. Its protein is CASSLSSPTGELFF.